Each of the 32 T cell receptor beta chains below was sequenced from the same sample in a study of CD8+CD57+ T cells in acquired aplastic anemia. Genomic DNA, the template, was used for profiling of the TCR beta VDJ and CDR3. TCRdb called the reads again in MiXCR, with one record for every CDR3 protein. The sample carries 150,000 to 200,000 distinct CDR3 sequences, under 75% recorded once. Sequences were obtained from sorted CD4+, CD8+, or CD8+CD57+ T cells (not recorded which) from PBMCs. The receptors come from a human donor in good health.

Comment on this clonotype: At one boundary the junction diverges from the germline segment, which might be a read error. This chain links TRBV25-1 with TRBJ2-3, with TRBD2 matching 14 bases. The CDR3 has 17 amino acids. CDR1 is MGHDK and CDR2 is SYGVNS in the germline V gene. The CDR3 DNA reads as TGTACCAGCAGATTTGGACTAGCGGGAGGCACCACAGATACGCAGTATTTT. Translating it yields CTSRFGLAGGTTDTQYF.

The chain couples TRBV7-3 to TRBJ2-2; no firm D call. V gave up 0 bases and J gave up 8 bases, with 10 bases separating them. The CDR3 covers 14 residues. Germline CDR1 SGHTA, CDR2 FQGTGA. The CDR3 DNA is TGTGCCAGCAGCTTAACGTTGGCCGTAGGGGAGCTGTTTTTT. The encoded protein is CASSLTLAVGELFF.

The J gene is TRBJ2-5, the V gene TRBV6-1, with D tentatively TRBD1 (6 bases). The germline V and J ends were trimmed by 6 bases and 10 bases, with 15 bases remaining between them. The CDR3 contains 12 residues. Germline-derived CDR1 and CDR2 are MNHNS and SASEGT. The CDR3 is CASRTPAGDQYF. CDR3 DNA sequence: TGTGCCAGCAGGACCCCGGCAGGGGACCAGTACTTC.

The chain uses TRBV7-9 and TRBJ2-7; D tentatively fits TRBD1 or TRBD2 (6 bases each). The CDR3 extends over 14 amino acids. CDR1 SEHNR and CDR2 FQNEAQ come from the germline V gene (reference sequence). Trimming pared 1 base from V and 6 bases from J, leaving 13 bases between. CDR3 residues: CASSLGGGLREQYF. The DNA of the CDR3 is TGTGCCAGCAGCTTAGGTGGGGGGCTCCGCGAGCAGTACTTC.

The chain is built from TRBV12-3 or TRBV12-4 and TRBJ2-7; D call uncertain. Trimming removed 5 bases from V and 6 bases from J, with 14 bases in between. CDR3 length: 13 amino acids. CDR3 amino acids: CASSTTPRFEQYF. CDR3 DNA sequence: TGTGCCAGCAGTACTACTCCCCGTTTCGAGCAGTACTTC.

This clonotype was counted ten times or more. The V gene is TRBV7-9, the J gene TRBJ2-2, with a possible D match to TRBD2 (5 bases). Trimming took off 1 base at V and 3 bases at J, with 12 bases between the two ends. CDR1 and CDR2 (germline): SEHNR, FQNEAQ (reference sequence). The CDR3 sequence is 16 residues long. The CDR3 DNA sequence: TGTGCCAGCAGCTTAGAGGTGCGGGCCCACACCGGGGAGCTGTTTTTT. It codes for CASSLEVRAHTGELFF.

This clonotype came up once. The rearrangement links TRBV19 to TRBJ2-2, with D perhaps being TRBD1 or TRBD2 (5 bases each). The CDR3 loop spans 15 amino acids. Germline-derived CDR1 and CDR2 are LNHDA and SQIVND (reference sequence). The V end lost 6 bases, the J end lost 4 bases, and 15 bases lay between the germline ends. This CDR3 is CASSREGFGTGELFF. The CDR3 DNA follows: TGTGCCAGTAGCCGAGAGGGGTTTGGCACCGGGGAGCTGTTTTTT.

The rearrangement uses TRBV5-6 and TRBJ1-1; D perhaps matches TRBD1 (5 bases). Trimming took 3 bases from V and 0 from J, leaving 15 bases between them. The V gene's germline CDR1 is SGHDT and CDR2 YYEEEE. CDR3 length equals 16 residues. The CDR3 bases are TGTGCCAGCAGCTCGGGGCGCGCTGTAATGAACACTGAAGCTTTCTTT. The encoded protein is CASSSGRAVMNTEAFF.

This clonotype was counted between two and nine times. Just one base apart from a much larger clone, this may be a read error. The rearrangement joins TRBV12-3 or TRBV12-4 to TRBJ1-1; the D is unclear. This CDR3 has 14 amino acids. With 5 bases removed from V and 4 bases from J, the gap between germline ends came to 14 bases. The CDR3 spells CASSQAGRGTEAFF. The DNA of the CDR3 is TGTGCCAGCAGTCAGGCAGGACGCGGCACTGAAGCTTTCTTT.

The CDR3 here is CAITSEPEATEAFF. CDR3 nucleotide sequence: TGTGCCATCACCTCTGAGCCAGAGGCCACTGAAGCTTTCTTT. This chain connects TRBV10-3 to TRBJ1-1, with D uncertain. The CDR3 extends over 14 amino acids. Germline V gene lookup returns CDR1 ENHRY and CDR2 SYGVKD. V lost 7 bases and J lost 4, with 16 bases in between.

Details on this clonotype: The germline gene is not matched at one end of the junction; a read error may be the cause. This chain joins TRBV24-1 and TRBJ2-2, with D unclear. The CDR3 is 13 amino acids. The germline gives CDR1 KGHDR, CDR2 SFDVKD. The CDR3 reads CATGDRAAGELFF. In DNA, the CDR3 is TGTGCCACCGGTGACCGAGCCGCCGGGGAGCTGTTTTTT.

This chain joins TRBV12-3 or TRBV12-4 and TRBJ2-5; D gene ambiguous. The CDR3 runs to 14 residues. Trimming removed 2 bases at V and 2 bases at J, with 9 bases between. CDR3 protein: CASSLIGPQETQYF. DNA of the CDR3: TGTGCCAGCAGTTTAATAGGGCCACAAGAGACCCAGTACTTC.

In this sample, this clonotype turned up many times. The J gene is TRBJ2-1, the V gene TRBV7-2, with D perhaps TRBD2 (6 bases). In germline, CDR1 is SGHTA, CDR2 FQGNSA. V lost 2 bases to trimming and J lost 4 bases, with 12 bases between them. The CDR3 extends over 15 amino acids. The chain's CDR3 is CASSLSGTLYNEQFF. The CDR3 DNA reads TGTGCCAGCAGCTTATCTGGGACTTTATACAATGAGCAGTTCTTC. The complete variable domain, with remaining parts taken from reference TRBV7-2 and TRBJ2-1, reads GAGVSQSPSNKVTEKGKDVELRCDPISGHTALYWYRQSLGQGLEFLIYFQGNSAPDKSGLPSDRFSAERTGGSVSTLTIQRTQQEDSAVYLCASSLSGTLYNEQFFGPGTRLTVL.

A note on this clonotype: A read error may explain this, as a much larger clone is one base away. The V and J genes are TRBV19 and TRBJ2-1; tentatively, D is TRBD2 (5 bases). From germline, CDR1 is LNHDA and CDR2 SQIVND (reference sequence). The CDR3 is 18 amino acids. For the CDR3, the DNA is TGTGCCAGTAGTATAGATTCGGGTGAGCGGAGCTCCTACGATGAGCAGTTCTTC. Its protein is CASSIDSGERSSYDEQFF.

This chain uses TRBV11-2 with TRBJ1-3; D not resolved. The germline CDR1 and CDR2 sequences are SGHAT and FQNNGV. This CDR3 comprises 14 residues. Trimming took off 5 bases at V and 2 bases at J, with 10 bases between the two ends. The CDR3 spells CASSQSGTGNTIYF. CDR3 in DNA: TGTGCCAGCAGCCAATCCGGGACTGGAAACACCATATATTTT.

The rearrangement joins TRBV7-2 to TRBJ1-2, with 8 bases identical to TRBD1. Germline loops: CDR1 SGHTA, CDR2 FQGNSA. Trimming at V came to 0 bases and at J to 8 bases, leaving 8 bases not matched to a gene. CDR3 size: 15 residues. CDR3 sequence (DNA): TGTGCCAGCAGCTTAGCGAAGGGGACAGGAGACGGCTACACCTTC. This translates into CASSLAKGTGDGYTF.

The rearrangement joins TRBV5-8 to TRBJ2-6; D is uncertain. Trimming took 3 bases from V and 4 from J, leaving 8 bases between them. From germline, CDR1 is SGHTS and CDR2 YDEGEE. The CDR3 consists of 14 residues. Here the CDR3 DNA reads TGTGCCAGCAGCTCCGAGTCCGGGGCCAACGTCCTGACTTTC. Translation: CASSSESGANVLTF.

A few counts support this clonotype. The chain couples TRBV20-1 to TRBJ2-7; D is unclear. From germline, CDR1 is DFQATT and CDR2 SNEGSKA (reference sequence). The CDR3 covers 11 residues. The CDR3 DNA is TGCGCCGGGCAGCGCCTCTACGAGCAGTACTTC. Encoded protein: CAGQRLYEQYF.

The sample holds a few counts of this clonotype. The rearrangement links TRBV15 to TRBJ2-1; 10 nucleotides match TRBD2. Germline V CDR1 and CDR2: LNHNV, YYDKDF (reference sequence). The CDR3 spans 15 residues. The J segment lost 4 bases and the V segment lost 0 bases, leaving 0 bases of the junction unmatched. For the CDR3, the DNA is TGTGCCACCAGCAGAGATAGCGGGGGGTACAATGAGCAGTTCTTC. This sequence encodes CATSRDSGGYNEQFF.

The genes are TRBV7-9 and TRBJ2-7, with D hard to call. The CDR3 runs to 15 residues. Trimming shortened V by 4 bases and J by 1 base, and 14 bases separated the two germline ends. CDR1 SEHNR and CDR2 FQNEAQ come from the germline V gene (reference sequence). This CDR3 reads CASSYEDPGSYEQYF. As DNA, the CDR3 is TGTGCCAGCAGCTATGAGGACCCCGGGTCCTACGAGCAGTACTTC.

This clonotype was seen just once. The CDR3 here is CASSKGIYYGYTF. The CDR3, as DNA: TGCGCCAGCAGCAAGGGTATTTACTATGGCTACACCTTC. V gene TRBV4-1 combines with J gene TRBJ1-2; D not certain. Germline V gives CDR1 MGHRA, CDR2 YSYEKL. The CDR3 sequence is 13 residues long. Trimming removed 5 bases at V and 3 bases at J, with 10 bases between.

This clonotype was counted between two and nine times. V is TRBV9 and J is TRBJ1-6; maybe TRBD1 (6 bases). This CDR3 is 12 amino acids long. Per the germline V gene, CDR1 is SGDLS and CDR2 is YYNGEE. Trimming pared 2 bases from V and 14 bases from J, leaving 11 bases between. CDR3 amino acids: CASSVQGSSLHF. As DNA, the CDR3 is TGTGCCAGCAGCGTCCAGGGGTCCTCCCTCCACTTT.

The chain couples TRBV9 to TRBJ1-2; 9 nucleotides agree with TRBD1. CDR3 length equals 15 residues. V was pared by 4 bases and J by 4 bases, with 8 bases of the junction left unmatched. Per germline, CDR1 SGDLS and CDR2 YYNGEE. The CDR3, as DNA: TGTGCCAGCAGCCCCGGGACAGGGTCGAGCTATGGCTACACCTTC. Residues: CASSPGTGSSYGYTF.

This clonotype was seen a handful of times. V is TRBV20-1 and J is TRBJ2-5; possibly TRBD1 for D (6 bases). Germline V gene lookup returns CDR1 DFQATT and CDR2 SNEGSKA (reference sequence). Trimming cost V 5 bases and J 5 bases, with 9 bases left between them. The CDR3 contains 11 residues. CDR3 residues: CSAHREETQYF. The DNA for the CDR3 is TGCAGTGCTCACAGGGAGGAGACCCAGTACTTC.

This clonotype was found many times. The V call is TRBV6-6, the J call TRBJ2-5; D perhaps matches TRBD1 (6 bases). CDR1 and CDR2 from the germline V gene are MNHNY and SVGAGI (reference sequence). The CDR3 is made up of 13 amino acids. Trimming left V 5 bases short and J 4 bases short, with 11 bases between. The CDR3 bases are TGTGCCAGCAGTCGGACAGTCCTAGAGACCCAGTACTTC. Its protein is CASSRTVLETQYF.

This clonotype was found a few times. The chain links TRBV27 to TRBJ2-1; either TRBD1 or TRBD2 may supply D (5 bases each). With 0 bases removed from V and 12 bases from J, the gap between germline ends came to 15 bases. Germline V gene data show CDR1 as MNHEY and CDR2 as SMNVEV (reference sequence). The CDR3 is 14 amino acids. Here the CDR3 reads CASSLSGRGMRQFF. For the CDR3, the DNA is TGTGCCAGCAGTTTATCGGGCCGGGGCATGAGGCAGTTCTTC.

The chain joins TRBV7-9 to TRBJ2-4, with D perhaps matching TRBD1 (6 bases). The CDR3 sequence is 17 residues long. Trimming stripped 4 bases from V and 9 bases from J, with 25 bases between. Germline loops: CDR1 SEHNR, CDR2 FQNEAQ (reference sequence). CDR3 protein: CASSSNGFDSQGSIQYF. DNA for the CDR3: TGTGCCAGCAGCTCAAACGGCTTCGACAGTCAGGGGAGCATTCAGTACTTC.

The rearrangement links TRBV24-1 to TRBJ2-3; 9 bases match TRBD2. From germline, CDR1 is KGHDR and CDR2 SFDVKD. J lost 2 bases, V lost 5 bases, and 4 bases had no gene match. The CDR3 spans 15 residues. The CDR3 sequence is CATSGVAGDTDTQYF. The DNA of the CDR3 is TGTGCCACCAGTGGGGTAGCGGGAGACACAGATACGCAGTATTTT.

V is TRBV29-1 and J is TRBJ1-2, with TRBD1 identical over 8 bases. The trim removed 1 base at V and 5 bases at J, leaving 15 bases unmatched. The CDR3 spans 17 residues. Germline values: CDR1 SQVTM, CDR2 ANQGSEA. As DNA, the CDR3 is TGCAGCGTTGAAGGACCTCGGGAAACAGGGGGAAGTTATGGCTACACCTTC. Its protein is CSVEGPRETGGSYGYTF.

This clonotype was detected many times. The chain joins TRBV7-9 to TRBJ1-4; D is perhaps TRBD1 (6 bases). V shed 1 base and J shed 5 bases, with 11 bases lying between them. Germline V lookup: CDR1 SEHNR, CDR2 FQNEAQ (reference sequence). The CDR3 covers 15 residues. The CDR3 coding sequence is TGTGCCAGCAGCTTAGTAATTGGGACAAATGAAAAACTGTTTTTT. This codes for CASSLVIGTNEKLFF.

The chain combines TRBV10-2 with TRBJ1-5; 9 positions agree with TRBD1. Germline V CDR1 and CDR2: WSHSY, SAAADI. Trimming removed 3 bases from V and 5 bases from J; junction bases left unmatched: 5. CDR3 length equals 15 residues. This CDR3 reads CASSDLDRGDQPQHF. For the CDR3, the DNA is TGCGCCAGCAGTGACCTGGACAGGGGAGATCAGCCCCAGCATTTT.

The CDR3 is CASSLGTLTTPPRGGQYF. The DNA of the CDR3 is TGTGCCAGCAGCTTGGGAACCCTTACAACTCCTCCGAGGGGGGGCCAGTACTTC. The V and J genes are TRBV7-9 and TRBJ2-5, with a possible D match to TRBD2 (7 bases). This CDR3 has 18 residues. V lost 3 bases and J 10 bases, leaving 30 bases between the germline ends. CDR1 is SEHNR and CDR2 is FQNEAQ in the germline V gene (reference sequence). The whole variable domain, filled in from reference TRBV7-9 and TRBJ2-5, reads DTGVSQNPRHKITKRGQNVTFRCDPISEHNRLYWYRQTLGQGPEFLTYFQNEAQLEKSRLLSDRFSAERPKGSFSTLEIQRTEQGDSAMYLCASSLGTLTTPPRGGQYFGPGTRLLVL.